A selection of T cell receptor beta chains follows, all from one sample in a study of T cell clusters in autoimmune cytopenias. TCRdb re-called the multiplex PCR reads and shows each CDR3 protein once, DNA omitted. Reported are 9,500 to 12,000 distinct CDR3 sequences; the ten largest clones contain about 30%. The data were also submitted as part of a second study, on T cell repertoires in aging, cancer and after chemotherapy.

The sample comprised peripheral blood. Receptors originate from a human donor in good health. CDR3s include the opening cysteine and the closing phenylalanine or tryptophan. Rows may omit the clone size; those that give it use once, few, many or a size class.

- | TRBJ1-5 | TRBV15 | CATSRDPQGPNQPQHF
- | TRBJ2-7 | TRBV19 | CASSWSGGNEQYF
- | TRBJ2-2 | TRBV29-1 | CSVGPGTGELFF
- | TRBJ2-7 | TRBV6-1 | CASSYSGRDRGEQYF
- | TRBJ2-3 | TRBV27 | CASSQDRFFFVTDTQYF
- | TRBJ2-7 | TRBV29-1 | CSVEVGPYEQYF
- | TRBJ2-6 | TRBV30 | CAWSSGANVLTF
- | TRBJ2-3 | TRBV6-4 | CASSWGAGGRSTDTQYF
- | TRBJ2-2 | TRBV14 | CASSRQGDTGELFF
- | TRBJ2-3 | TRBV12-3/TRBV12-4 | CASSPTRLAGSLTDTQYF
- | TRBJ1-6 | TRBV28 | CASSSFSNSPLHF
- | TRBJ2-2 | TRBV6-6 | CASSYPPRDGSWGELFF
- | TRBJ2-7 | TRBV15 | CATSIDRTSYEQYF
- | TRBJ2-7 | TRBV27 | CASSFGTGSGYEQYF
- | TRBJ2-5 | TRBV24-1 | CATSRQGAGETQYF
- | TRBJ2-2 | TRBV7-6 | CASSLDRRQLKTGELFF
medium-sized | TRBJ2-6 | TRBV5-5 | CASSLTGLTGANVLTF
- | TRBJ1-3 | TRBV29-1 | CSSREGSGNTIYF
- | TRBJ2-2 | TRBV27 | CASSYGRNTGELFF
- | TRBJ1-2 | TRBV6-1 | CASSEERNYGYTF
- | TRBJ1-2 | TRBV12-3/TRBV12-4 | CASRPGGPIIPTIGYTF
- | TRBJ1-2 | TRBV12-3/TRBV12-4 | CASGRGFGYTF
- | TRBJ2-4 | TRBV6-5 | CASRDSAAKNIQYF
- | TRBJ2-2 | TRBV15 | CATSRAQNTGELFF
- | TRBJ1-1 | TRBV5-6 | CASSSPHAGRNTEAFF
- | TRBJ2-1 | TRBV6-5 | CASSSYRGNTNEQFF
- | TRBJ1-2 | TRBV29-1 | CSVEGDTRRGYTF
- | TRBJ2-2 | TRBV29-1 | CSVESIFTSGELFF
medium-sized | TRBJ2-1 | TRBV6-6 | CASSYGNNEQFF
- | TRBJ2-5 | TRBV5-4 | CASSSPSETQYF
- | TRBJ1-1 | TRBV13 | CASSPDRTNTEAFF
- | TRBJ2-7 | TRBV5-6 | CASTRTTGADEQYF
- | TRBJ2-7 | TRBV7-2 | CASSPLAGSSYEQYF
- | TRBJ2-2 | TRBV30 | CACLPSAAGELFF
- | TRBJ2-7 | TRBV27 | CASSLFRDRGFKQYF
- | TRBJ1-3 | TRBV12-3/TRBV12-4 | CASSSLSVSGNTIYF
- | TRBJ1-3 | TRBV12-3/TRBV12-4 | CASRSQAGNTIYF
- | TRBJ1-2 | TRBV15 | CATSRDLTGSYGYTF
- | TRBJ1-5 | TRBV19 | CASSIEAGQSNQPQHF
- | TRBJ2-2 | TRBV6-1 | CASSSGTGDTGELFF
- | TRBJ2-1 | TRBV27 | CASRQRESNYNEQFF
- | TRBJ2-5 | TRBV30 | CAWSGGSTETQYF
- | TRBJ2-7 | TRBV30 | CAWSTGTGDYEQYF
- | TRBJ1-5 | TRBV19 | CASSMDRHNRQPQHF
- | TRBJ1-1 | TRBV10-3 | CAISDLGQTNTEAFF
- | TRBJ1-1 | TRBV18 | CASASSGQGLTEAFF
- | TRBJ2-3 | TRBV27 | CAIGRADTQYF
- | TRBJ2-3 | TRBV27 | CATQGGRATDTQYF
- | TRBJ2-3 | TRBV5-4 | CASSTGLAGRGDTQYF
- | TRBJ2-5 | TRBV18 | CASSPRQQETQYF
- | TRBJ2-5 | TRBV15 | CATSTLGGETQYF
- | TRBJ2-3 | TRBV19 | CASSKLASAESTDTQYF
- | TRBJ2-3 | TRBV19 | CASSPSAGGTDTQYF
- | TRBJ2-7 | TRBV24-1 | CATSDRVQGISYEQYF